The subject of this entry is one T cell receptor beta chain. Gene names are the mouse ones. The sequenced fragment ends 1 residue before the CDR3 boundary, so the rest is inferred from the germline J gene. This CDR3 has 13 residues. From germline, CDR1 is SGHDT and CDR2 FRDEAV. V lost 6 bases and J lost 0; bases outside the gene matches: 1. Some clones are missing from TCRdb's copy, which holds only in-frame ones; the method was immunoSEQ multiplex PCR. The sample consists of 48,000 or so clones, roughly 73% of them appearing once. This sample was included in a study of tissue T cells after allogeneic stem cell transplantation.

This chain connects TRBV14 to TRBJ1-1; 8 positions match TRBD1. The TCR comes from a pool of C57BL/6 mice in good health. Sequencing was performed on sorted cells pooled from one or two spleens. Partial CDR3 DNA: TGTGCCAGCACGGGACAGGCAAACACAGAAGTCTTC. Translation gives CASTGQANTEVF. The entire CDR3 protein is CASTGQANTEVFF. Supplemented by reference TRBV14 and TRBJ1-1, the full variable domain reads EAGVTQSPRYAVLQEGQAVSFWCDPISGHDTLYWYQQPRDQGPQLLVYFRDEAVIDNSQLPSDRFSAVRPKGTNSTLKIQSAKQGDTATYLCASTGQANTEVFFGKGTRLTVV.